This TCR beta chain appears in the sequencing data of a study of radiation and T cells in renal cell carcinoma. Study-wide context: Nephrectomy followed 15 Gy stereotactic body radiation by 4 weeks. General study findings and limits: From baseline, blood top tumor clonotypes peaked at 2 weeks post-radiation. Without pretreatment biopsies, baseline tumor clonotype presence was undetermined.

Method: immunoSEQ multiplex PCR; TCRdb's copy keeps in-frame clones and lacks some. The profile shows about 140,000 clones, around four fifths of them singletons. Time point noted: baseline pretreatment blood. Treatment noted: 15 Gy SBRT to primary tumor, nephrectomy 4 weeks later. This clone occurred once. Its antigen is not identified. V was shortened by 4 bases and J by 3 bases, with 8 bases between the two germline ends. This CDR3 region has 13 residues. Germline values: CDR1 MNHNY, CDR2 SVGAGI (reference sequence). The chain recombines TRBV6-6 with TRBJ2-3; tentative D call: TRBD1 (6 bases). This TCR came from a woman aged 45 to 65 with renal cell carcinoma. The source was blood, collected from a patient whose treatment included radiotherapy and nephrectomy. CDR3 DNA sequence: TGTGCCAGCAGTTCACAGGGAACAGATACGCAGTATTTT. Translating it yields CASSSQGTDTQYF.